This T cell receptor (beta chain) derives from a study of a mutant IDH1 vaccine in newly diagnosed glioma. Study-level background: Those enrolled had earlier been treated with radiotherapy, temozolomide, or both, mostly both.

Time point described: baseline, week 1 (first vaccination visit). As to treatment: pre-vaccination baseline after standard-of-care therapy. Patients carried new grade 3 or 4 IDH1-mutant astrocytomas lacking nuclear ATRX. From germline, CDR1 is SGDLS and CDR2 YYNGEE. The CDR3 runs 11 residues. V lost 3 bases and J lost 6, with 7 bases in between. Using immunoSEQ multiplex PCR, the repertoire was profiled, and TCRdb retains in-frame clones only, with some absent. The profile shows about 88,000 clones, around 80% of them singletons. The gene calls are TRBV9 and TRBJ2-7; D remains ambiguous. Sequencing was performed on PBMCs, taken from a glioma patient treated with radiotherapy, temozolomide or both. This TCR derives from a man aged 40-49 years with glioma. Some clones in this sample may be carry-over from other donors' samples. The DNA of the CDR3 is TGTGCCAGCAGCGGGCTGGGCGAGCAGTACTTC. Translation: CASSGLGEQYF.